A selection of T cell receptor beta chains follows, all from one sample in a study of T cells in Graves' hyperthyroidism and ophthalmopathy. One entry per CDR3 protein results from TCRdb running MiXCR on the multiplex PCR reads. This table holds about 380,000 distinct CDR3 sequences, 18% found once. Sequencing was done on a sample of blood. Receptor source: a man between 18 and 35 years old with Graves' ophthalmopathy. The CDR3 runs from the conserved cysteine through the conserved F or W.

J gene	V gene	CDR3 protein
TRBJ1-4	TRBV7-9	CASSLRQGNEKLFF
TRBJ2-7	TRBV29-1	CSVEVGLREYF
TRBJ1-2	TRBV28	CASSLAQGRYGYTF
TRBJ2-2	TRBV10-3	CAISELDRATGELFF
TRBJ2-5	TRBV2	CASSEEAGYLETQYF
TRBJ2-1	TRBV7-9	CASSLGTRGGNEQFF
TRBJ2-7	TRBV27	CASSLGLDTYEQYF
TRBJ2-5	TRBV9	CASSVVGAGASQETQYF
TRBJ1-5	TRBV5-6	CASSLGGMWDQPQHF
TRBJ2-1	TRBV5-1	CASTPPTGGEDEQFF
TRBJ1-1	TRBV19	CASRSRGQNTEAFF
TRBJ2-2	TRBV6-1	CASRFSGAGELFF
TRBJ1-1	TRBV16	CASSPAGTGIAEAFF
TRBJ2-7	TRBV6-1	CASSYSQGYEQYF
TRBJ2-7	TRBV11-2	CASRGVYGTVRTYEQYF
TRBJ2-7	TRBV11-1	CASSFTSGSYEQYF
TRBJ1-2	TRBV25-1	CASQTGSGGYTF
TRBJ1-1	TRBV18	CASSPAGVGTEAFF
TRBJ1-2	TRBV12-3/TRBV12-4	CASRDNRGGDRGNYGYTF
TRBJ1-1	TRBV27	CASSFQGTEAFF
TRBJ1-1	TRBV7-2	CASSARGARGTEAFF
TRBJ1-5	TRBV4-2	CASSQDIGKPWPQHF
TRBJ1-4	TRBV20-1	CSARDRGVEKLFF
TRBJ2-7	TRBV16	CASSPWTGAYEQYF
TRBJ2-7	TRBV11-2	CASSLVQGQLYEQYF
TRBJ2-1	TRBV12-3/TRBV12-4	CASSYPGAAYNEQFF
TRBJ1-4	TRBV5-1	CASRGTGTYNEKLFF
TRBJ1-3	TRBV12-3/TRBV12-4	CASSLSRTGKTIYF
TRBJ1-5	TRBV10-3	CAISTREGNQPQHF
TRBJ2-1	TRBV6-1	CASMKGGYSYNEQFF
TRBJ2-5	TRBV20-1	CSARASGGAQETQYF
TRBJ2-7	TRBV12-3/TRBV12-4	CASTHSGRQTYEQYF
TRBJ1-6	TRBV20-1	CSARDGSQSGSPLHF
TRBJ2-3	TRBV9	CASSVEGGSGTDTQYF
TRBJ2-7	TRBV3-1	CASSQATSGGALPYEQYF
TRBJ2-7	TRBV13	CASSLAPGASLYEQYF
TRBJ1-4	TRBV9	CASSSRDNRWEKLFF